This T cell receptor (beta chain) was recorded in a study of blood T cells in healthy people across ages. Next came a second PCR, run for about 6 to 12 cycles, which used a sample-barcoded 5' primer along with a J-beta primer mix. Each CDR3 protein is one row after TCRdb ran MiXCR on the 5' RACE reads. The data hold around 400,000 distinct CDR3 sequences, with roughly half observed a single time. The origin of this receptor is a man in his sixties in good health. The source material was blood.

The CDR3 coding sequence is TGTGCCAGCAGCGCCGAACAGGGGAACCAGCCCCAGCATTTT. Protein product: CASSAEQGNQPQHF. J is TRBJ1-5 and V is TRBV9, with 7 bases identical to TRBD1. J gave up 7 bases and V 3 bases, and 7 bases lay outside the gene matches. Looked up from germline, CDR1 is SGDLS and CDR2 is YYNGEE. The CDR3 has 14 amino acids. The full variable domain, completed using reference TRBV9 and TRBJ1-5, is DSGVTQTPKHLITATGQRVTLRCSPRSGDLSVYWYQQSLDQGLQFLIQYYNGEERAKGNILERFSAQQFPDLHSELNLSSLELGDSALYFCASSAEQGNQPQHFGDGTRLSIL.